This TCR beta chain derives from a study of blood T cell repertoires in COVID-19 (dated by TCRdb to 2018 to 2021). Broadly, across the study: The collaborator samples originated in the United States, Italy and Spain and spanned the acute and convalescent phases of COVID-19. The material from the prospective study consisted of cDNA or gDNA derived from T cells, B-cell-depleted T cells, or PBMCs. Subjects who had been exposed to COVID-19, were actively infected with it, or had recovered from it provided the deeply sampled blood TCRbeta repertoires that made up the dataset. A freely available public database, intended as a resource for researchers studying the immune response to SARS-CoV-2, is where the repertoires were released. The samples were drawn from the first 160 participants of the ongoing ImmuneRACE study and from 1,254 subjects provided by 6 global collaborators. A de-identified subject ID, COVID-19 status, age in years and sex were almost always included in the sample metadata. Where HLA class I and class II types were available, the types were taken from metadata supplied by the sample provider, not from assay-based typing. The paper's findings and limits, for the study overall: The amount of clinical and demographic metadata varied by source and participant and was provided uncurated.

The CDR3 measures 13 amino acids from cysteine to phenylalanine. The kept DNA is CDR3 alone, 39 bases in frame from the first base. As encoded in the germline V gene, CDR1 is SGHDT while CDR2 is YYEEEE. V was cut back by 4 bases and J by 7 bases, leaving a gap of 9 bases between them. The immunoSEQ Assay, a bias-controlled multiplex PCR, was used to amplify TCRbeta CDR3 regions from genomic DNA. As for how the authors treated the data: The number of nucleated cells in each sample was estimated by amplification of reference gene primers within the assay. To quantify the absolute abundance of each unique TCRbeta CDR3 rearrangement, sequence reads were collapsed and filtered. Productive Simpson clonality was computed per sample as the square root of Simpson's diversity index over productive rearrangements. TCRdb mirrors the immuneACCESS table, restricted to in-frame sequences. Some clones are absent from its copies; in checked studies, under half trace to an unresolved V gene, and the reason for the others is unknown. The V and J calls and clone size come from that table; D and trimming were worked out from the DNA. Counted in this sample were tens of thousands of clones; over 75% of them appeared once. The leading ten clones occupy 6.5% to 8.5% of the sample.

Regarding this clone: This clone's antigen is unknown. No base qualities exist here, and no much larger clone lies one base off it.

The collaborating institutions used their own protocols to collect whole blood in K2EDTA tubes. For TCRbeta analysis, collaborators shipped samples in one of three forms: frozen whole blood, isolated PBMCs, or DNA extracted from either of those sample types. Sequenced sample: peripheral blood. This TCR was sampled from a human donor in a cohort sampled during active COVID-19. Rearrangement joined TRBV5-6 to TRBJ1-6; the D gene is perhaps TRBD1, from 6 matching bases. The CDR3 protein: CASSATGNSPLHF. Here is the DNA: TGTGCCAGCAGCGCTACAGGGAATTCACCCCTCCACTTT. This CDR3, with the reference TRBV5-6 and TRBJ1-6 proteins standing in past its ends, gives the full variable domain DAGVTQSPTHLIKTRGQQVTLRCSPKSGHDTVSWYQQALGQGPQFIFQYYEEEERQRGNFPDRFSGHQFPNYSSELNVNALLLGDSALYLCASSATGNSPLHFGNGTRLTVT.